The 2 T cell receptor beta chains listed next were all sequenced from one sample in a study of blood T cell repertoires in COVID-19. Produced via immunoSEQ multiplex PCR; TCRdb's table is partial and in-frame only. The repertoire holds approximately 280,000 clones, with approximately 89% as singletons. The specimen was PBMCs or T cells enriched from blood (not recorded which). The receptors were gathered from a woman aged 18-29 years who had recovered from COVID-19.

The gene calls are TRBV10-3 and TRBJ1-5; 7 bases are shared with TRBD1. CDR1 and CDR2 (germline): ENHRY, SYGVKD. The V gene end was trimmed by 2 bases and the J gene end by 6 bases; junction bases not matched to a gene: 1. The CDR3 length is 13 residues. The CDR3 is CAISEDRAQPQHF. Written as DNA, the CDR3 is TGTGCCATCAGTGAGGACAGGGCTCAGCCCCAGCATTTT.

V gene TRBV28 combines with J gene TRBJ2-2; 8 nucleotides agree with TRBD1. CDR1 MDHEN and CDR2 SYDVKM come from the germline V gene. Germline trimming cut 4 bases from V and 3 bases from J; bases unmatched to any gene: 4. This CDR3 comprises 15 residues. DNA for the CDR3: TGTGCCAGCAGTTACTTGACAGGGGACACCGGGGAGCTGTTTTTT. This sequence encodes CASSYLTGDTGELFF.